This T cell receptor (beta chain) was captured in a study of CXCR3-negative and CXCR3-positive naive CD8 T cells. The study, taken as a whole, reports: Similar TRBV-TRBJ usage characterized naive CXCR3-negative and CXCR3-positive cells; memory cells differed. Each naive subset displayed comparably high diversity, whereas memory CD8+ cells displayed much lower diversity. CXCR3-positive naive cells had TRB CDR3s that were more hydrophobic than CXCR3-negative naive cells had. Most assays used freshly isolated PBMCs, as cryopreservation partially reduced CXCR3.

In triplicate, each CD8+ T cell subset was sorted at fewer than 350,000 cells per replicate. TRB cDNA libraries were made by UMI-labeled 5' RACE. Reprocessing the 5' RACE reads, TCRdb reports a single entry for every CDR3 protein and omits DNA. The table lists 50,000 to 65,000 distinct CDR3 sequences. Concerning this clonotype: Its antigen remains unidentified.

Germline V lookup: CDR1 SGHVS, CDR2 FNYEAQ. This CDR3 is 12 amino acids long. The chain employs TRBV7-6 and TRBJ2-7. Sequenced input: naive CXCR3+ CD8+ T cells from blood. Regarding subset: CD45RO-CCR7+CD27+CD95- naive CD8+ T cells expressing CXCR3 (TNR3+). This TCR derives from a human donor in good health. Some clones in this sample may be carry-over from other donors' samples. The CDR3 region is CASSPDGYEQYF.